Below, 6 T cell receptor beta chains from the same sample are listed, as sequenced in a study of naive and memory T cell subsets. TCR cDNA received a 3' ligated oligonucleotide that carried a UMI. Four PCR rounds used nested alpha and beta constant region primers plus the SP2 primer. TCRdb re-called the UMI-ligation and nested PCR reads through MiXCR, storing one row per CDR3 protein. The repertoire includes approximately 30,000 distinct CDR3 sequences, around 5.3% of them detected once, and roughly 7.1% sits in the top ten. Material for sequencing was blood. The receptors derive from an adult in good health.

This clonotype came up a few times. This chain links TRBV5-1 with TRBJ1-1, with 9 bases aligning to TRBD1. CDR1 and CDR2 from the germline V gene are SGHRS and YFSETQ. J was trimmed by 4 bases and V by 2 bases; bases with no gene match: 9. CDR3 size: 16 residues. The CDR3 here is CASSFDGTGRFTEAFF. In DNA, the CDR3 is TGCGCCAGCAGCTTTGACGGGACAGGGCGATTCACTGAAGCTTTCTTT.

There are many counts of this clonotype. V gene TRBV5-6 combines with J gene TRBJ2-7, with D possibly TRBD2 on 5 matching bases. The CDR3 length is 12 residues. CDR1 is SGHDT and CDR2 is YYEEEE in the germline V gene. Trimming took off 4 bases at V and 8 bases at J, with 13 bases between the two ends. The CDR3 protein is CASSRTGYQQYF. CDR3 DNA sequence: TGTGCCAGCAGCCGGACGGGGTATCAGCAGTACTTC.

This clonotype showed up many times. In DNA, the CDR3 is TGTGCCACCAGTGGTTATCCGGATCAAGAGACCCAGTACTTC. Protein sequence: CATSGYPDQETQYF. The chain has TRBV24-1 and TRBJ2-5, with D hard to call. The length of the CDR3 is 14 residues. Germline lookup yields CDR1 KGHDR and CDR2 SFDVKD. Trimming removed 5 bases from V and 2 bases from J, with 11 bases in between.

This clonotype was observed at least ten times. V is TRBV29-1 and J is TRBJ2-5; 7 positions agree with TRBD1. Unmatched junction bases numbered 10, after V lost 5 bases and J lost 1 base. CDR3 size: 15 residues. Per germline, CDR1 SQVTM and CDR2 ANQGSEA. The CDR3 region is CSVRPRDRTQETQYF. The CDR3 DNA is TGCAGCGTTCGCCCTCGGGACAGAACCCAAGAGACCCAGTACTTC.

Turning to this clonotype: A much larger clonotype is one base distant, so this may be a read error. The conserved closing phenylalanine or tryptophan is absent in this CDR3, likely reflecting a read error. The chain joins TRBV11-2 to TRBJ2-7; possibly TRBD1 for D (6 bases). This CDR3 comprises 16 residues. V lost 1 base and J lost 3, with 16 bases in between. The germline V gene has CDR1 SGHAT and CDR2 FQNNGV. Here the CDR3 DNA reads TGTGCCAGCAGCTTAGGACCCCGTGGACAGATCTACGAGCAGTACTCC. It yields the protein CASSLGPRGQIYEQYS.

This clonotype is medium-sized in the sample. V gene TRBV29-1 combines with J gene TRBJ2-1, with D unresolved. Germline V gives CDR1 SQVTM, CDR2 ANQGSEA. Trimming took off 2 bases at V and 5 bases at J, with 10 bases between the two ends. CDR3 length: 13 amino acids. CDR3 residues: CSVEWVRDNEQFF. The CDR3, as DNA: TGCAGCGTTGAATGGGTACGGGACAATGAGCAGTTCTTC.